This entry lists 10 T cell receptor beta chains sequenced from one sample in a study of CD8+ T cells in alopecia areata. Sequencing relied on a cDNA template that was reverse transcribed from extracted RNA. Profiled with immunoSEQ multiplex PCR; TCRdb holds only in-frame clones, not every one. The profile shows about 200,000 clones, about 61% of them singletons. Sequencing was done on a sample of CD8+ T cells sorted from blood. The receptors stem from a human donor in good health.

This clone was seen a few times. This chain connects TRBV29-1 to TRBJ2-5; 9 bases are shared with TRBD1. Germline loops: CDR1 SQVTM, CDR2 ANQGSEA. The V and J ends lost 7 bases and 1 base, in that order; junction bases with no gene match: 4. The CDR3 has 13 residues. The CDR3 sequence is CSAWTGAQETQYF. The DNA for the CDR3 is TGCAGCGCATGGACAGGGGCCCAAGAGACCCAGTACTTC.

The rearrangement links TRBV9 to TRBJ2-5; D is possibly TRBD1 (5 bases). The CDR3 totals 15 residues. Germline V CDR1 and CDR2: SGDLS, YYNGEE. Trimming took 5 bases from V and 3 from J, leaving 17 bases between them. CDR3 loop: CASSEIGAGKETQYF. CDR3 nucleotide sequence: TGTGCCAGCAGTGAAATAGGGGCAGGAAAAGAGACCCAGTACTTC.

The chain carries TRBV29-1 and TRBJ1-1, with TRBD1 matching over 7 bases. Germline V gene data show CDR1 as SQVTM and CDR2 as ANQGSEA. V shed 1 base, J shed 4 bases, and the junction held 0 bases outside the gene matches. CDR3 length equals 12 residues. CDR3 in DNA: TGCAGCGTTGAAGGGGACAGCACTGAAGCTTTCTTT. Its translation is CSVEGDSTEAFF.

This clone was detected only once. V and J are TRBV7-3 and TRBJ1-1; D gene uncertain. In germline, CDR1 is SGHTA, CDR2 FQGTGA. CDR3 length: 14 residues. The V and J ends lost 1 base and 4 bases respectively, with 10 bases between them. DNA of the CDR3: TGTGCCAGCAGCTTAAACCCCCTCGGCACTGAAGCTTTCTTT. It translates to CASSLNPLGTEAFF.

The rearrangement uses TRBV7-9 and TRBJ1-2; D not resolved. Trimming pared 5 bases from V and 4 bases from J, leaving 8 bases between. CDR1 and CDR2 from the germline V gene are SEHNR and FQNEAQ (reference sequence). The CDR3 sequence is 12 residues long. The DNA for the CDR3 is TGTGCCAGCAGCCTGGGCTCCTATGGCTACACCTTC. Encoded protein: CASSLGSYGYTF.

The V and J genes are TRBV15 and TRBJ1-5; 9 nucleotides align to TRBD1. The J segment lost 2 bases and the V segment lost 8 bases, leaving 4 bases of the junction unmatched. The length of the CDR3 is 14 residues. The germline gives CDR1 LNHNV, CDR2 YYDKDF (reference sequence). The CDR3 sequence: CATATGGGNQPQHF. For the CDR3, the DNA is TGTGCCACCGCGACAGGGGGAGGCAATCAGCCCCAGCATTTT.

The V gene is TRBV27, the J gene TRBJ2-1; D is unresolved. Germline V gene data show CDR1 as MNHEY and CDR2 as SMNVEV (reference sequence). Trimming took off 0 bases at V and 8 bases at J, with 8 bases between the two ends. The length of the CDR3 is 13 residues. CDR3 DNA sequence: TGTGCCAGCAGTTTATCGTTAGACCATGAGCAGTTCTTC. Its protein product is CASSLSLDHEQFF.

This clone was counted a few times. The rearrangement joins TRBV10-3 to TRBJ2-2; D call uncertain. The CDR3 spans 12 residues. Germline V CDR1 and CDR2: ENHRY, SYGVKD. Trimming left V 6 bases short and J 7 bases short, with 9 bases between. The CDR3 nucleotides are TGTGCCATCAGAAGGGAAGACGGGGAGCTGTTTTTT. Residues: CAIRREDGELFF.

The chain recombines TRBV5-1 with TRBJ2-3; D may be TRBD2 (6 bases). With 2 bases removed from V and 5 bases from J, the gap between germline ends came to 9 bases. The germline V gene has CDR1 SGHRS and CDR2 YFSETQ. The CDR3 length is 13 residues. This CDR3 reads CASSFTAGDTQYF. The CDR3, as DNA: TGCGCCAGCAGCTTTACAGCGGGAGATACGCAGTATTTT. Together with reference TRBV5-1 and TRBJ2-3, the CDR3 gives the full variable domain: KAGVTQTPRYLIKTRGQQVTLSCSPISGHRSVSWYQQTPGQGLQFLFEYFSETQRNKGNFPGRFSGRQFSNSRSEMNVSTLELGDSALYLCASSFTAGDTQYFGPGTRLTVL.

This clone was detected a few times. The chain is built from TRBV30 and TRBJ2-1, with TRBD1 matching over 8 bases. This CDR3 spans 12 amino acids. The ends lost 6 bases at V and 6 bases at J; junction bases unmatched: 4. CDR1 is GTSNPN, CDR2 SVGIG, per germline (reference sequence). DNA for the CDR3: TGTGCCTGCGGACAGGGACTCAATGAGCAGTTCTTC. Amino acids: CACGQGLNEQFF.